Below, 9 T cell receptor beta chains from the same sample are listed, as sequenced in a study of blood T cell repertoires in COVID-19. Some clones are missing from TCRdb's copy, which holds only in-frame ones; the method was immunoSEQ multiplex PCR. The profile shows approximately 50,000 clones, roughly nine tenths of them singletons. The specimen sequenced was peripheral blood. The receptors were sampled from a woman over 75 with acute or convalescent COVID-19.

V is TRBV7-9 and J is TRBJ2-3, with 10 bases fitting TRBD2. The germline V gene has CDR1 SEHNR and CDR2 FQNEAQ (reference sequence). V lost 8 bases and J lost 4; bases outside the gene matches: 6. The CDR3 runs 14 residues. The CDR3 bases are TGTGCCAGCCTATTAGCGGGGGGTTCAGATACGCAGTATTTT. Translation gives CASLLAGGSDTQYF.

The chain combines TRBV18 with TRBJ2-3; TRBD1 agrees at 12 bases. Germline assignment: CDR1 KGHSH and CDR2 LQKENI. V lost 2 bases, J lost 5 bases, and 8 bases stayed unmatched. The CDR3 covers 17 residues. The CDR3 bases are TGTGCCAGCTCACCAGTACCGGGACAGGGGGCCGGAGATACGCAGTATTTT. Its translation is CASSPVPGQGAGDTQYF.

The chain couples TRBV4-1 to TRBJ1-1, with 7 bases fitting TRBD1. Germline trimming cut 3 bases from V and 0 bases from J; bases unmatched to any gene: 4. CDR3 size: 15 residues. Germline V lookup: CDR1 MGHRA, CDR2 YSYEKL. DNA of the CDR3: TGCGCCAGCAGCCACGTCGACAGGGTGAACACTGAAGCTTTCTTT. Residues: CASSHVDRVNTEAFF.

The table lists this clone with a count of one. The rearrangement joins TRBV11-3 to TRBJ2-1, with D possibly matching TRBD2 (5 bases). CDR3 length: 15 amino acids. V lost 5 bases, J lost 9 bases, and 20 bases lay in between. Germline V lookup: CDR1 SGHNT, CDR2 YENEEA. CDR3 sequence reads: CASSRLAGVDGEQFF. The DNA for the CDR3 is TGTGCCAGCAGCCGCCTGGCCGGGGTGGACGGTGAGCAGTTCTTC.

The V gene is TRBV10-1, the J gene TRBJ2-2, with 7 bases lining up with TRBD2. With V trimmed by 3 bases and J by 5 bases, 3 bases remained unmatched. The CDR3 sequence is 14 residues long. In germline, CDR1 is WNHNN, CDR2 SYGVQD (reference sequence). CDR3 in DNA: TGCGCCAGCAGTGACGGGGGGAGAACCGGGGAGCTGTTTTTT. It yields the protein CASSDGGRTGELFF.

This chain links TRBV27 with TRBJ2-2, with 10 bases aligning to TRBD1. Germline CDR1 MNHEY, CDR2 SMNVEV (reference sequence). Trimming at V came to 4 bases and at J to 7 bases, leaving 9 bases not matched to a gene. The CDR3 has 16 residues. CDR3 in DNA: TGTGCCAGCAGTTATATGACAGGGGGCTGGGACGGGGAGCTGTTTTTT. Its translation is CASSYMTGGWDGELFF.

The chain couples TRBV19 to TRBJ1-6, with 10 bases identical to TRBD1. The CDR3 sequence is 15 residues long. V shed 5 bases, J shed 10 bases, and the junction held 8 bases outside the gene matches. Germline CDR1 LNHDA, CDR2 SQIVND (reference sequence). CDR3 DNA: TGTGCCAGTAGTGTGACAGGGGGCGCAGAGTCACCCCTCCACTTT. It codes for CASSVTGGAESPLHF.

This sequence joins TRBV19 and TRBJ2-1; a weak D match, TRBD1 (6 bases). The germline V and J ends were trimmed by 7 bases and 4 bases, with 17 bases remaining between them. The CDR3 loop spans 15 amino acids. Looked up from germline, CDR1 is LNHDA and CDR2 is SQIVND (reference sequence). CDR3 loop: CASTPRQALYNEQFF. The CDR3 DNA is TGTGCCAGTACCCCCCGACAGGCTCTTTACAATGAGCAGTTCTTC.

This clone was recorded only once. The CDR3 region is CASSLSPGWSGNIQYF. The CDR3, as DNA: TGTGCCAGCAGTTTATCCCCAGGTTGGTCGGGGAACATTCAGTACTTC. The V gene is TRBV27, the J gene TRBJ2-4, with D maybe TRBD2 (5 bases). The CDR3 runs to 16 residues. CDR1 and CDR2 (germline): MNHEY, SMNVEV (reference sequence). V lost 0 bases and J lost 7, with 16 bases in between.